These T cell receptor beta chains were read from a single sample in a study of blood T cell repertoires in COVID-19. Here immunoSEQ multiplex PCR was the method, and the copy in TCRdb shows in-frame clones only, minus some. The sample lists 500,000 or so clones; roughly nine tenths were seen once. The sequenced sample was PBMCs or T cells enriched from blood (not recorded which). These receptors were obtained from a woman younger than 30 who had recovered from COVID-19. CDR3s include the opening cysteine and the closing phenylalanine or tryptophan. Fields, in order: D gene, V gene, clone size, J gene, CDR3 protein, CDR3 DNA. A D gene is named only where the DNA matches it firmly. A row's size may be missing; if present it is once, few, many or a size class.

>NA|TRBV9|NA|TRBJ1-1
CATVGSGMNTEAFF
TGTGCCACCGTGGGCTCGGGAATGAACACTGAAGCTTTCTTT
>TRBD1|TRBV5-1|NA|TRBJ1-2
CASSPGTGANYGYTF
TGCGCCAGCAGCCCAGGGACAGGGGCTAACTATGGCTACACCTTC
>NA|TRBV30|NA|TRBJ1-2
CAWRPGVRTLYGYTF
TGTGCCTGGCGCCCAGGGGTACGAACTCTTTATGGCTACACCTTC
>NA|TRBV5-1|NA|TRBJ1-1
CASSHIMNTEAFF
TGCGCCAGCAGCCACATCATGAACACTGAAGCTTTCTTT
>TRBD2|TRBV3-1/TRBV3-2|NA|TRBJ2-2
CASTRGGSTGELFF
TGTGCCAGCACCCGGGGGGGTTCCACCGGGGAGCTGTTTTTT
>NA|TRBV2|NA|TRBJ2-5
CATRRMSGETQYF
TGTGCCACCAGGAGAATGTCCGGAGAGACCCAGTACTTC
>NA|TRBV5-6|once|TRBJ1-2
CASSPGFPNYGYTF
TGTGCCAGCAGCCCAGGTTTCCCTAACTATGGCTACACCTTC
>TRBD1|TRBV5-1|NA|TRBJ2-7
CASSWVPGQDQYF
TGCGCCAGCAGCTGGGTCCCGGGACAGGATCAGTACTTC
>NA|TRBV27|NA|TRBJ2-1
CASNRGGPVNEQFF
TGTGCCAGCAATAGGGGGGGGCCAGTGAATGAGCAGTTCTTC
>TRBD1|TRBV7-9|NA|TRBJ1-2
CASQGAGTFYGYTF
TGTGCCAGCCAGGGGGCAGGTACCTTCTATGGCTACACCTTC
>NA|TRBV14|NA|TRBJ1-1
CASSLSNHGTEAFF
TGTGCCAGCAGCCTTTCCAACCACGGGACTGAAGCTTTCTTT
>NA|TRBV25-1|NA|TRBJ1-5
CASSSYGAGQPQHF
TGTGCCAGCAGTTCCTACGGAGCAGGGCAGCCCCAGCATTTT
>TRBD1|TRBV29-1|NA|TRBJ1-2
CSVGGTGGDYGYTF
TGCAGCGTTGGAGGGACAGGGGGGGACTATGGCTACACCTTC
>TRBD1|TRBV19|NA|TRBJ1-1
CATFPSWDREQGDTEAFF
TGTGCCACCTTTCCCTCTTGGGACAGGGAGCAGGGGGACACTGAAGCTTTCTTT
>TRBD1|TRBV11-3|NA|TRBJ1-2
CASSLDRGTEHF
TGTGCCAGCAGCTTAGATCGCGGGACAGAACATTTC
>NA|TRBV11-2|once|TRBJ1-2
CASSPFGQNYGYTF
TGTGCCAGCAGCCCATTCGGACAGAACTATGGCTACACCTTC
>TRBD1|TRBV6-6|once|TRBJ1-6
CASSYPTTGENSPLHF
TGTGCCAGCAGTTACCCCACGACAGGGGAGAATTCACCCCTCCACTTT
>NA|TRBV5-1|NA|TRBJ2-1
CASSLTPPRQGSYNEQFF
TGCGCCAGCAGCTTGACCCCCCCGCGGCAGGGCTCCTACAATGAGCAGTTCTTC
>TRBD1|TRBV28|NA|TRBJ2-3
CASSDRGHRDTQYF
TGTGCCAGCAGTGACAGGGGGCATCGAGATACGCAGTATTTT
>NA|TRBV3-1/TRBV3-2|NA|TRBJ1-1
CASSQVSPPFDRNTEAFF
TGTGCCAGCAGCCAAGTCTCCCCCCCCTTCGACAGGAACACTGAAGCTTTCTTT
>NA|TRBV29-1|NA|TRBJ1-1
CSVERPPQFAEGFGEAFF
TGCAGCGTTGAGCGCCCCCCGCAGTTTGCGGAGGGCTTTGGAGAAGCTTTCTTT
>TRBD1|TRBV6-5|NA|TRBJ2-4
CASSDRGRNIQYF
TGTGCCAGCTCTGACAGGGGTCGGAACATTCAGTACTTC
>TRBD1|TRBV6-5|NA|TRBJ1-1
CASSYAPRQGNTEAFF
TGTGCCAGCAGTTACGCTCCGAGACAGGGGAACACTGAAGCTTTCTTT
>NA|TRBV11-2|NA|TRBJ1-2
CASSRYKGPRTGIYGYTF
TGTGCCAGCAGCCGTTATAAGGGCCCAAGGACGGGGATCTATGGCTACACCTTC
>NA|TRBV3-1/TRBV3-2|NA|TRBJ1-2
CASSQSPYGYTF
TGTGCCAGCAGCCAATCCCCGTATGGCTACACCTTC
>TRBD1|TRBV9|once|TRBJ1-1
CASSSLGMGQANTEAFF
TGTGCCAGCAGCTCTCTGGGTATGGGACAGGCGAACACTGAAGCTTTCTTT
>TRBD1|TRBV6-5|NA|TRBJ2-2
CASKATGEGGELFF
TGTGCCAGCAAGGCGACAGGGGAAGGCGGGGAGCTGTTTTTT